The clone carrying this T cell receptor (beta chain) has ten or more counts. Its antigen is unidentified. Indicated time point: longitudinal time-point 2. The V gene's germline CDR1 is SGDLS and CDR2 YYNGEE. This CDR3 is 14 amino acids long. V shed 0 bases and J shed 0 bases, with 7 bases lying between them. Synthesis of cDNA was accomplished via 5'RACE employing 10-nucleotide random UMIs. TCRdb analysed the 5' RACE reads with MiXCR anew, one entry per CDR3 protein. In the table there are some 48,000 distinct CDR3 sequences, approximately 14% of which are singletons. This entry comes from a study of neurological immune-mediated disorders. General study findings and limits: The greatest TCR clonal expansion appeared in HTLV-1-associated myelopathy and the smallest, falling below healthy controls, in multiple sclerosis.

The chain joins TRBV9 to TRBJ2-7; perhaps TRBD2 as D (5 bases). This TCR came from a male donor with HTLV-1-associated myelopathy (HAM/TSP). The sample taken for sequencing was PBMCs. The CDR3 here is CASSVGAGSYEQYF. CDR3 DNA sequence: TGTGCCAGCAGCGTAGGTGCGGGCTCCTACGAGCAGTACTTC.